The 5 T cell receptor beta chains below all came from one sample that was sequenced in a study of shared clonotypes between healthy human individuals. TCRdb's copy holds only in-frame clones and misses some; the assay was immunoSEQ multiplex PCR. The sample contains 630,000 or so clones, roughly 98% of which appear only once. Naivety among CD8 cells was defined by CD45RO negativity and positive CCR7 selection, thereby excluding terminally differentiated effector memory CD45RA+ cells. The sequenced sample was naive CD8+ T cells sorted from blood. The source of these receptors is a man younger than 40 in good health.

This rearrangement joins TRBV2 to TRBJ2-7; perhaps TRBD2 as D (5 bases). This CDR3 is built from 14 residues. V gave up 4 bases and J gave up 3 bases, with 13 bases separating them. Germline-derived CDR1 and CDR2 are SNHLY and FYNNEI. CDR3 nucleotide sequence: TGTGCCAGCAGTGTCGGGGTTCTTAGCTACGAGCAGTACTTC. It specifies CASSVGVLSYEQYF.

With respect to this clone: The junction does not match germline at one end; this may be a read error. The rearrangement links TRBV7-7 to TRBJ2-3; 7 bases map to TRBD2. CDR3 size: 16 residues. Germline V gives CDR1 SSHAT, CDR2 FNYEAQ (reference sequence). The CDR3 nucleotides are TGTGCTAGCAGCGAAGGACTAGGTGCGAGTGGAGATACGCAGTATTTT. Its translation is CASSEGLGASGDTQYF.

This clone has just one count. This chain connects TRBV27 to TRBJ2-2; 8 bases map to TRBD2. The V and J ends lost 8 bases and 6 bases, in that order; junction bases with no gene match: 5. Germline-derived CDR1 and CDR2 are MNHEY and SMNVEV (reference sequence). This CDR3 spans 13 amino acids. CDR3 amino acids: CASGAGEPGELFF. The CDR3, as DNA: TGTGCCAGCGGAGCGGGAGAGCCCGGGGAGCTGTTTTTT.

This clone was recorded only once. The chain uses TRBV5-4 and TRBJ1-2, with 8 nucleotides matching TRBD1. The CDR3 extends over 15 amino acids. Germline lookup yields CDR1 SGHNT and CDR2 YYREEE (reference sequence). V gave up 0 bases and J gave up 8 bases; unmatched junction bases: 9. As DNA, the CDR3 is TGTGCCAGCAGCTTGGAGGCAGGGGGCCCGTACGGCTACACCTTC. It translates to CASSLEAGGPYGYTF.

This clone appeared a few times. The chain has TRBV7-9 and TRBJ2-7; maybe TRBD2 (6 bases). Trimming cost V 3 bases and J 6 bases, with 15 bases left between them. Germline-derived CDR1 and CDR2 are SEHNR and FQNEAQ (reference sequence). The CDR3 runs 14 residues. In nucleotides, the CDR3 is TGTGCCAGCAGCTTGGTTGCTAGCGAAGGCGAGCAGTACTTC. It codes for CASSLVASEGEQYF.